A single sample gave rise to the 31 T cell receptor beta chains below, sequenced in a study of blood T cell repertoires in COVID-19. The repertoire was sequenced with immunoSEQ multiplex PCR; TCRdb's copy has only in-frame clones and lacks some. The table includes roughly 200,000 clones, more than 70% detected once. The sample comprised peripheral blood. The receptors come from a person aged 65 to 85 with COVID-19, enrolled during active disease.

V usage is TRBV4-3 and J usage is TRBJ1-1; the match to TRBD1 covers 7 bases. Trimming at V came to 0 bases and at J to 0 bases, leaving 4 bases not matched to a gene. The CDR3 is 16 residues long. Germline CDR1 reads LGHNA; CDR2 reads YSLEER. CDR3 in amino acids: CASSQDLGQLNTEAFF. The CDR3 nucleotides read TGCGCCAGCAGCCAAGATTTGGGACAGCTGAACACTGAAGCTTTCTTT.

CDR3: CASSLERGPNQPQHF. CDR3 bases: TGTGCCAGCAGCTTAGAGAGGGGGCCCAATCAGCCCCAGCATTTT. The rearrangement joins TRBV7-2 to TRBJ1-5; TRBD1 matches 7 bases. CDR1 and CDR2 from the germline V gene are SGHTA and FQGNSA. The length of the CDR3 is 15 residues. Trimming removed 1 base from V and 3 bases from J; junction bases left unmatched: 3.

This chain connects TRBV4-1 to TRBJ1-1, with 7 bases fitting TRBD1. The CDR3 covers 14 residues. Trimming cost V 7 bases and J 3 bases; bases outside gene matches: 8. Germline-derived CDR1 and CDR2 are MGHRA and YSYEKL. The CDR3 DNA follows: TGCGCCAGCAAACCTACAACAGGGGACACTGAAGCTTTCTTT. As protein: CASKPTTGDTEAFF.

This clone was counted once. This chain links TRBV7-2 with TRBJ2-7, with 8 nucleotides matching TRBD1. The V gene's germline CDR1 is SGHTA and CDR2 FQGNSA. This CDR3 region has 15 residues. The ends lost 5 bases at V and 4 bases at J; junction bases unmatched: 10. CDR3 DNA: TGTGCCAGCAGCAGCACCTCGGGACAGGCGTACGAGCAGTACTTC. Its protein is CASSSTSGQAYEQYF.

The chain has TRBV28 and TRBJ2-1; 8 nucleotides agree with TRBD2. Trimming removed 1 base from V and 4 bases from J; junction bases left unmatched: 6. The CDR3 has 16 residues. Germline lookup yields CDR1 MDHEN and CDR2 SYDVKM. CDR3 residues: CASSLLGLAGYNEQFF. In nucleotides, the CDR3 is TGTGCCAGCAGTTTATTAGGGCTAGCGGGTTACAATGAGCAGTTCTTC.

The CDR3 DNA reads as TGTGCCAGCAGCTTAACTGGGGCAGGGGCCTGGGAGACCCAGTACTTC. As protein: CASSLTGAGAWETQYF. The chain employs TRBV7-2 and TRBJ2-5, with D possibly matching TRBD1 (6 bases). V was trimmed by 2 bases and J by 5 bases, leaving 18 bases between them. Per the germline V gene, CDR1 is SGHTA and CDR2 is FQGNSA. This CDR3 contains 16 residues.

The rearrangement uses TRBV6-5 and TRBJ2-7; D is perhaps TRBD2 (6 bases). Trimming took off 6 bases at V and 7 bases at J, with 13 bases between the two ends. Germline CDR1 MNHEY, CDR2 SVGAGI. The CDR3 contains 12 residues. The CDR3 region is CASRSVAGEQYF. The DNA of the CDR3 is TGTGCCAGCAGGTCGGTTGCGGGAGAGCAGTACTTC.

The chain recombines TRBV7-9 with TRBJ2-2; TRBD1 aligns across 7 bases. Per the germline V gene, CDR1 is SEHNR and CDR2 is FQNEAQ (reference sequence). V lost 5 bases and J lost 0; bases outside the gene matches: 3. The CDR3 runs to 15 residues. The CDR3 bases are TGTGCCAGCAGCCCGACAGGGTCGAACACCGGGGAGCTGTTTTTT. Translating it yields CASSPTGSNTGELFF.

This clone showed up just once. The chain employs TRBV7-9 and TRBJ1-6, with 11 positions matching TRBD1. This CDR3 comprises 14 residues. V lost 5 bases, J lost 9 bases, and 3 bases stayed unmatched. Germline V CDR1 and CDR2: SEHNR, FQNEAQ (reference sequence). CDR3 sequence: CASSLGTGGSPLHF. The DNA of the CDR3 is TGTGCCAGCAGCCTCGGGACAGGGGGTTCACCCCTCCACTTT. Full variable domain (rest looked up from reference TRBV7-9 and TRBJ1-6): DTGVSQNPRHKITKRGQNVTFRCDPISEHNRLYWYRQTLGQGPEFLTYFQNEAQLEKSRLLSDRFSAERPKGSFSTLEIQRTEQGDSAMYLCASSLGTGGSPLHFGNGTRLTVT.

The chain carries TRBV6-2 or TRBV6-3 and TRBJ2-2; 10 bases map to TRBD2. CDR1 is MNHEY and CDR2 is SVGEGT in the germline V gene. This CDR3 spans 17 amino acids. J was trimmed by 4 bases and V by 2 bases; bases with no gene match: 7. The CDR3 region is CASSYGSGRSATGELFF. The CDR3 nucleotides are TGTGCCAGCAGTTACGGTAGCGGGAGGTCGGCCACCGGGGAGCTGTTTTTT.

This chain connects TRBV19 to TRBJ2-1; TRBD1 agrees at 8 bases. The CDR3 covers 15 residues. Trimming took 9 bases from V and 8 from J; bases not matched to a gene: 15. Germline V gene lookup returns CDR1 LNHDA and CDR2 SQIVND (reference sequence). CDR3 residues: CASKRGGQGSYEQFF. The CDR3 region has the DNA TGTGCCAGCAAACGGGGAGGACAGGGATCGTATGAGCAGTTCTTC.

This chain connects TRBV7-9 to TRBJ1-6; D uncertain. The CDR3 is 12 amino acids. The V end was cut by 3 bases, the J end by 9 bases, with 6 bases between. Germline V gene data show CDR1 as SEHNR and CDR2 as FQNEAQ (reference sequence). The CDR3 spells CASSFPVSPLHF. The DNA of the CDR3 is TGTGCCAGCAGCTTCCCGGTTTCACCCCTCCACTTT.

This chain connects TRBV3-1 (or the pseudogene TRBV3-2) to TRBJ2-5; possible D gene TRBD2, 5 bases. Trimming shortened V by 0 bases and J by 2 bases, and 10 bases separated the two germline ends. Germline CDR1 is LGHDT and CDR2 is YNNKEL (reference sequence). The CDR3 sequence is 15 residues long. The CDR3 DNA follows: TGTGCCAGCAGCCAAGACGGAACGGGGCAAGAGACCCAGTACTTC. Its protein is CASSQDGTGQETQYF.

The chain recombines TRBV20-1 with TRBJ2-7, with D tentatively TRBD2 (5 bases). V shed 4 bases and J shed 7 bases, with 11 bases lying between them. Germline CDR1 is DFQATT and CDR2 is SNEGSKA (reference sequence). The CDR3 extends over 11 amino acids. For the CDR3, the DNA is TGCAGTGCTATCGGGCGGGTGGAGCAGTACTTC. This translates into CSAIGRVEQYF.

The sample holds a few counts of this clone. This CDR3 is CASSLRPDRTGLFF. For the CDR3, the DNA is TGTGCCAGCAGCTTACGACCCGACAGGACGGGACTGTTTTTT. This sequence joins TRBV7-8 and TRBJ1-4; a possible D gene is TRBD1 (6 bases). The CDR3 consists of 14 residues. Germline V lookup: CDR1 SGHVS, CDR2 FQNEAQ. V lost 2 bases and J 13 bases, leaving 17 bases between the germline ends.

The V gene is TRBV19, the J gene TRBJ2-7; 9 positions agree with TRBD1. This CDR3 spans 14 amino acids. The germline V gene has CDR1 LNHDA and CDR2 SQIVND (reference sequence). The trim removed 4 bases at V and 6 bases at J, leaving 7 bases unmatched. This CDR3 reads CASSTGQGFGEQYF. The CDR3 DNA reads TGTGCCAGTAGTACGGGACAGGGTTTTGGCGAGCAGTACTTC.

This rearrangement joins TRBV11-3 to TRBJ2-7, with D maybe TRBD2 (6 bases). The V gene's germline CDR1 is SGHNT and CDR2 YENEEA. V lost 0 bases and J lost 5, with 20 bases in between. The CDR3 contains 17 residues. The CDR3, as DNA: TGTGCCAGCAGCTTAGAGTTCCCAGGAGGGCGAATCCACGAGCAGTACTTC. Translated, it gives CASSLEFPGGRIHEQYF.

This clone was seen once. The chain has TRBV28 and TRBJ1-2; 12 bases are shared with TRBD1. V shed 5 bases, J shed 7 bases, and the junction held 8 bases outside the gene matches. Germline CDR1 reads MDHEN; CDR2 reads SYDVKM. CDR3 length: 15 amino acids. The CDR3 spells CASSPYTGQGAGYTF. The DNA of the CDR3 is TGTGCCAGCAGTCCATACACGGGACAGGGGGCTGGCTACACCTTC.

The chain links TRBV5-5 to TRBJ2-1, with 11 bases that match TRBD1. This CDR3 is 14 amino acids long. Germline CDR1 and CDR2: SGHKS and YYEKEE (reference sequence). J gave up 10 bases and V 4 bases, and 7 bases lay outside the gene matches. DNA of the CDR3: TGTGCCAGCAGCCTCGGACAGGGGGCAAGGGAGCAGTTCTTC. Protein product: CASSLGQGAREQFF. The full variable domain, its missing parts supplied by reference TRBV5-5 and TRBJ2-1, is DAGVTQSPTHLIKTRGQQVTLRCSPISGHKSVSWYQQVLGQGPQFIFQYYEKEERGRGNFPDRFSARQFPNYSSELNVNALLLGDSALYLCASSLGQGAREQFFGPGTRLTVL.

The chain recombines TRBV13 with TRBJ1-2; TRBD1 is a possible D gene (6 bases). The germline V gene encodes CDR1 PRHDT and CDR2 FYEKMQ (reference sequence). Trimming cost V 1 base and J 7 bases, with 19 bases left between them. The CDR3 covers 16 residues. The CDR3 DNA reads as TGTGCCAGCAGCTTAGAGGCTGGGGGGGGGCGCAGTGGCTACACCTTC. Translating gives CASSLEAGGGRSGYTF.

This chain joins TRBV27 and TRBJ1-6, with 7 bases that match TRBD1. This CDR3 spans 15 amino acids. Germline CDR1 MNHEY, CDR2 SMNVEV (reference sequence). J was trimmed by 6 bases and V by 10 bases; bases with no gene match: 12. Written as DNA, the CDR3 is TGTGCCACCACCACAGGGGCGTTTCGTAATTCACCCCTCCACTTT. Protein sequence: CATTTGAFRNSPLHF.

The chain carries TRBV28 and TRBJ1-1, with D uncertain. Germline CDR1 reads MDHEN; CDR2 reads SYDVKM. The V gene lost 2 bases and the J gene lost 10 bases, with 8 bases spanning the gap. The CDR3 is made up of 11 amino acids. DNA for the CDR3: TGTGCCAGCAGTTTACGGTTCGGAGCTTTCTTT. It translates to CASSLRFGAFF.

This sequence joins TRBV18 and TRBJ1-3; 9 bases fit TRBD1. This CDR3 is 19 amino acids long. The J segment lost 4 bases and the V segment lost 2 bases, leaving 15 bases of the junction unmatched. CDR1 and CDR2 from the germline V gene are KGHSH and LQKENI. CDR3 sequence reads: CASSPETGTGIGTGNTIYF. CDR3 sequence (DNA): TGTGCCAGCTCACCAGAAACCGGGACAGGGATTGGAACAGGAAACACCATATATTTT.

This sequence joins TRBV7-9 and TRBJ1-4; D is perhaps TRBD1 (6 bases). The CDR3 has 14 amino acids. The V and J ends lost 5 bases and 8 bases respectively, with 15 bases between them. Germline CDR1 reads SEHNR; CDR2 reads FQNEAQ (reference sequence). The CDR3 protein is CASSKDSIREKLFF. CDR3 DNA sequence: TGTGCCAGCAGCAAGGACAGTATTAGAGAAAAACTGTTTTTT.

This clone came up a few times. The chain joins TRBV5-6 to TRBJ1-5; D is possibly TRBD1 (5 bases). This CDR3 is built from 16 residues. Deletions cut 4 bases from V and 2 bases from J, with 16 bases between. Germline V gene sequence: CDR1 SGHDT, CDR2 YYEEEE. CDR3 in amino acids: CASSARVELGNQPQHF. DNA for the CDR3: TGTGCCAGCAGCGCCAGGGTAGAGCTAGGCAATCAGCCCCAGCATTTT.

This chain joins TRBV3-1 (or the pseudogene TRBV3-2) and TRBJ2-2; 10 bases are shared with TRBD2. This CDR3 is built from 15 residues. V was clipped by 4 bases and J by 6 bases; unmatched bases: 5. Germline-derived CDR1 and CDR2 are LGHDT and YNNKEL (reference sequence). CDR3 bases: TGTGCCAGCAGCCCCGGGACTAGCGTTGCCGGGGAGCTGTTTTTT. Its protein is CASSPGTSVAGELFF.

CDR3 amino acids: CASSRSRDTGELFF. In DNA form, the CDR3 reads TGTGCCAGCAGCCGATCTCGGGACACCGGGGAGCTGTTTTTT. The chain links TRBV7-3 to TRBJ2-2; no clear D gene. Trimming left V 5 bases short and J 3 bases short, with 10 bases between. CDR1 and CDR2 from the germline V gene are SGHTA and FQGTGA. The CDR3 consists of 14 residues.

This clone showed up just once. This chain connects TRBV18 to TRBJ2-2; D is possibly TRBD1 (6 bases). The CDR3 sequence is 15 residues long. V was shortened by 3 bases and J by 0 bases, with 8 bases between the two germline ends. CDR1 and CDR2 from the germline V gene are KGHSH and LQKENI. As DNA, the CDR3 is TGTGCCAGCTCACCGGCAGGGGCGAACACCGGGGAGCTGTTTTTT. This encodes CASSPAGANTGELFF.

V gene TRBV6-2 or TRBV6-3 combines with J gene TRBJ2-3, with 10 bases lining up with TRBD2. The J segment lost 2 bases and the V segment lost 2 bases, leaving 7 bases of the junction unmatched. This CDR3 has 17 residues. CDR1 is MNHEY, CDR2 SVGEGT, per germline. CDR3 protein: CASSYPVAGGYTDTQYF. CDR3 nucleotide sequence: TGTGCCAGCAGTTACCCCGTAGCGGGGGGATACACAGATACGCAGTATTTT.

This rearrangement joins TRBV5-4 to TRBJ2-3; the match to TRBD1 covers 9 bases. V gave up 4 bases and J gave up 5 bases; unmatched junction bases: 8. Germline V CDR1 and CDR2: SGHNT, YYREEE (reference sequence). The CDR3 extends over 15 amino acids. CDR3 nucleotides: TGTGCCAGCAGCCGGACAGGGGAGTTTGGAGATACGCAGTATTTT. Encoded protein: CASSRTGEFGDTQYF.

This sequence joins TRBV30 and TRBJ1-1, with 8 bases that match TRBD1. CDR1 and CDR2 from the germline V gene are GTSNPN and SVGIG (reference sequence). The J segment lost 6 bases and the V segment lost 0 bases, leaving 9 bases of the junction unmatched. The CDR3 loop spans 15 amino acids. The CDR3 protein is CAWSVGRQGSSEAFF. CDR3 sequence (DNA): TGTGCCTGGAGTGTTGGGAGACAGGGGTCCTCTGAAGCTTTCTTT. The whole variable domain, remainder taken from reference TRBV30 and TRBJ1-1, is SQTIHQWPATLVQPVGSPLSLECTVEGTSNPNLYWYRQAAGRGLQLLFYSVGIGQISSEVPQNLSASRPQDRQFILSSKKLLLSDSGFYLCAWSVGRQGSSEAFFGQGTRLTVV.